This TCR beta chain is from a study of T cell responses to AZD1222 COVID-19 vaccine. General study results and limits: After two AZD1222 doses, spike-specific TCR breadth and depth rose versus day 0. Vaccine-related CD4 TCRs covered spike, predominating at 160-218 and 743-854.

Worth noting for this clone: Its specificity is not known.

Only in-frame clones appear in the TCRdb table, and some are missing; sequencing was by immunoSEQ multiplex PCR. The data hold around 89,000 clones, with about nine tenths observed a single time. CDR3 size: 17 residues. The germline V gene has CDR1 MNHEY and CDR2 SMNVEV (reference sequence). V shed 3 bases and J 0 bases; nucleotides not matched to a gene: 8. The source was peripheral blood, collected on day 0 of AZD1222 vaccination. This receptor was obtained from an adult in good health. The V and J genes are TRBV27 and TRBJ1-2, with 9 bases identical to TRBD1. CDR3 sequence (DNA): TGTGCCAGCAGTTTTTTGACAGGGGGTATTGCTAACTATGGCTACACCTTC. Its translation: CASSFLTGGIANYGYTF.